This TCR beta chain was retrieved from a study of cytomegalovirus exposure and HLA in healthy donors. At the level of the study: Within the Caucasian-associated ancestry cluster were roughly 81% of the 350 to 400 genotyped donors. Whole-study results and caveats: Donors were assumed by presence/absence analyses to have roughly uniform sequencing depth. Later findings reportedly placed an Asian-associated ancestry cluster below the approximately 670-donor mean for N-insertions. Upon later analysis, TCR association rates were observed to vary by HLA locus, being highest for DRB1 and lowest for HLA-C.

Germline V gene lookup returns CDR1 KGHSH and CDR2 LQKENI. The trim removed 2 bases at V and 4 bases at J, leaving 6 bases unmatched. The CDR3 runs 16 residues. Researchers ran the PCR with 60 Vbeta and 13 Jbeta primers. The method was immunoSEQ multiplex PCR; TCRdb's version includes in-frame clones alone and lacks a portion of them. The sample carries 75,000 to 95,000 clones, over 60% recorded once. To note about this clone: Its antigen remains unidentified.

The sequenced sample was PBMCs. The sequence came from a woman in her thirties or forties in good health and CMV-seropositive. This chain links TRBV18 with TRBJ2-3; 10 nucleotides line up with TRBD2. The CDR3 DNA is TGTGCCAGCTCACCATCGCTAGCGGGAGCGGCAGATACGCAGTATTTT. Translation: CASSPSLAGAADTQYF.